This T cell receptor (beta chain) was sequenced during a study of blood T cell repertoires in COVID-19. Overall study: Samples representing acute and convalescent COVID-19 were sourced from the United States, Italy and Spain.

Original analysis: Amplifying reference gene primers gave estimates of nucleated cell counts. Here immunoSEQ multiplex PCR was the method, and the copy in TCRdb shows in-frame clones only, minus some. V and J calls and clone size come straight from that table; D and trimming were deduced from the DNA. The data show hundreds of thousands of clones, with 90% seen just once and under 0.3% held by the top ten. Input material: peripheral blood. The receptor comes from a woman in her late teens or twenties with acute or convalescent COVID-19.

The CDR3 coding sequence is TGTGCCAGCAGTGAACCAGACTGGTATGGCACTGAAGCTTTCTTT. Its translation is CASSEPDWYGTEAFF. The chain joins TRBV6-1 to TRBJ1-1; D ambiguous. Per germline, CDR1 MNHNS and CDR2 SASEGT. The CDR3 sequence is 15 residues long. V shed 2 bases and J shed 4 bases, with 14 bases lying between them.